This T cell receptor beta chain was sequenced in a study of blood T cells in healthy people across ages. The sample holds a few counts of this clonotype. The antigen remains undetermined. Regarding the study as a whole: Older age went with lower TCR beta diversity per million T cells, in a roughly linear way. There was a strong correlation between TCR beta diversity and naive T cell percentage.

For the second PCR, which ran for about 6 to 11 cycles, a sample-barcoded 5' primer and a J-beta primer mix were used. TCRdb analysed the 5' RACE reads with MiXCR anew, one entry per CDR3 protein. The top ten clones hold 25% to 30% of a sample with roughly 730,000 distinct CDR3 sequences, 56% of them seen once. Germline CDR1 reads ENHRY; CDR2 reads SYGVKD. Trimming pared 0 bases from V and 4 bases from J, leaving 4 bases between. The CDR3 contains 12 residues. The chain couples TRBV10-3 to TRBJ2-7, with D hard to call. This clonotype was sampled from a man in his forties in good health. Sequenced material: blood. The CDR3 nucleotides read TGTGCCATCAGTGAGTCCTCATACGAGCAGTACTTC. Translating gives CAISESSYEQYF.